A single sample is the source of the 7 T cell receptor beta chains below, sequenced in a study of control samples from healthy donors and cancer patients. TCRdb's table, derived via immunoSEQ multiplex PCR, lists solely in-frame clones and lacks some. The sample holds some 89,000 clones; over 65% are singletons and the top ten take approximately 2%. The material sequenced was blood. Source of these receptors: a middle-aged woman in good health.

Written as DNA, the CDR3 is TGTGCCAGTAACCAGGTGGGGAACACCGGGGAGCTGTTTTTT. This codes for CASNQVGNTGELFF. V gene TRBV19 combines with J gene TRBJ2-2; no definite D call. V dropped 7 bases and J dropped 1 base, with 10 bases sitting between them. The CDR3 sequence is 14 residues long. The V gene's germline CDR1 is LNHDA and CDR2 SQIVND (reference sequence).

This clone is medium-sized by share. The rearrangement links TRBV4-3 to TRBJ1-3, with D hard to call. Trimming took off 0 bases at V and 4 bases at J, with 10 bases between the two ends. This CDR3 is 15 amino acids long. Germline V CDR1 and CDR2: LGHNA, YSLEER. DNA of the CDR3: TGCGCCAGCAGCCAAGATCACTCGTCCGGAAACACCATATATTTT. Protein sequence: CASSQDHSSGNTIYF.

The chain uses TRBV4-3 and TRBJ2-1; D unresolved. Germline lookup yields CDR1 LGHNA and CDR2 YSLEER. Deletions cut 3 bases from V and 0 bases from J, with 12 bases between. This CDR3 contains 16 residues. This CDR3 reads CASSQAFEASYNEQFF. CDR3 DNA: TGCGCCAGCAGCCAGGCCTTTGAGGCCTCCTACAATGAGCAGTTCTTC.

This chain connects TRBV18 to TRBJ2-6, with 7 bases lining up with TRBD1. After removal of 1 base from V and 0 bases from J, the junction contained 6 bases not matched to a gene. The CDR3 consists of 18 residues. The germline V gene encodes CDR1 KGHSH and CDR2 LQKENI. CDR3 amino acids: CASSPRGGRSSGANVLTF. In DNA form, the CDR3 reads TGTGCCAGCTCACCACGAGGGGGCCGAAGCTCTGGGGCCAACGTCCTGACTTTC.

The chain recombines TRBV10-3 with TRBJ1-2, with TRBD1 matching 10 bases. The length of the CDR3 is 17 residues. V was clipped by 2 bases and J by 3 bases; unmatched bases: 9. Germline V gene data show CDR1 as ENHRY and CDR2 as SYGVKD. CDR3 protein: CAISEADRGRSHYGYTF. CDR3 DNA sequence: TGTGCCATCAGTGAGGCGGACAGGGGGAGGTCGCACTATGGCTACACCTTC.

This clone was seen a handful of times. This CDR3 reads CASNPPAGGQYGYTF. The CDR3 DNA follows: TGTGCCAGCAACCCCCCGGCGGGGGGCCAGTATGGCTACACCTTC. V is TRBV6-5 and J is TRBJ1-2, with D maybe TRBD1 (6 bases). The germline V gene encodes CDR1 MNHEY and CDR2 SVGAGI. V dropped 7 bases and J dropped 5 bases, with 20 bases sitting between them. The CDR3 has 15 residues.

This rearrangement joins TRBV5-5 to TRBJ2-1; 9 bases agree with TRBD1. The CDR3 loop spans 15 amino acids. V shed 4 bases and J 6 bases; nucleotides not matched to a gene: 8. Germline values: CDR1 SGHKS, CDR2 YYEKEE (reference sequence). Written as DNA, the CDR3 is TGTGCCAGCAGCACCCGGGACAGGGTCGCCAATGAGCAGTTCTTC. Its translation: CASSTRDRVANEQFF.